This TCR beta chain is drawn from a study of T cell changes during pregnancy in multiple sclerosis (dated by TCRdb to the late 2010s). As for the study more broadly: Changes in the T cell repertoire over the course of pregnancy were examined in this study in women with multiple sclerosis.

The library came from the immunoSEQ multiplex PCR assay. The clones in this table, taken by TCRdb from immuneACCESS, are in-frame only. Not every clone is retained; where verified, under half of the shortfall comes from an unresolved V gene, and the cause of the rest is unknown. The sample table lists 85,000 to 120,000 clones, approximately 90% of them with a count of one. The ten largest clones represent 1.6% of the sample. As concerns this clone: It lacks a known antigen. No base quality information exists; no much larger clone differs at one position. This sample also contains other DNA sequences that code for the same CDR3.

The V end loses 0 bases and the J end loses 5 bases, and a stretch of 10 bases separates them. Measured from the cysteine to the phenylalanine, the CDR3 is 14 residues long. Left in the record is the CDR3 DNA by itself, 42 bases read in frame from the first base. The CDR1 and CDR2 encoded by the germline V gene are SGHRS and YFSETQ. The rearranged segments are TRBV5-1 and TRBJ2-3; the D gene identity is not certain. The sequence came from a female donor with multiple sclerosis, enrolled in a pregnancy study. The sample consisted of peripheral blood, taken after pregnancy. The sequenced DNA is TGCGCCAGCAGCTTGGGACTCGCTGGAGATACGCAGTATTTT. This encodes CASSLGLAGDTQYF.